This passage covers 19 T cell receptor beta chains from one sample sequenced in a study of cytomegalovirus exposure and HLA in healthy donors. The PCR was carried out with 60 Vbeta primers and 13 Jbeta primers. Some clones are missing from TCRdb's copy, which holds only in-frame ones; the method was immunoSEQ multiplex PCR. The data show more than 90,000 clones, with roughly 71% seen just once and more than 9% held by the top ten. Sequencing was carried out using PBMCs. All receptors derive from a man aged 50 to 59 in good health and CMV-seronegative.

The chain links TRBV11-2 to TRBJ2-7, with TRBD2 matching 10 bases. Germline CDR1 SGHAT, CDR2 FQNNGV. The V gene end was trimmed by 5 bases and the J gene end by 2 bases; junction bases not matched to a gene: 6. The CDR3 loop spans 15 amino acids. CDR3 sequence: CASSPGLAFTYEQYF. In nucleotides, the CDR3 is TGTGCCAGCAGCCCGGGACTAGCGTTCACCTACGAGCAGTACTTC.

The chain uses TRBV7-9 and TRBJ1-5; 7 positions agree with TRBD1. V was pared by 3 bases and J by 7 bases, with 9 bases of the junction left unmatched. The CDR3 runs to 15 residues. Germline-derived CDR1 and CDR2 are SEHNR and FQNEAQ (reference sequence). The CDR3 coding sequence is TGTGCCAGCAGCTTTGGCGACAGGGCTGGGCAGCCCCAGCATTTT. Translating gives CASSFGDRAGQPQHF.

There are a few counts of this clone. The CDR3 nucleotides read TGTGCCAGCACTCTTTCGACAGGGGTAAACACTGAAGCTTTCTTT. Its protein product is CASTLSTGVNTEAFF. This rearrangement joins TRBV6-5 to TRBJ1-1; 8 bases agree with TRBD1. Unmatched junction bases numbered 9, after V lost 7 bases and J lost 2 bases. Germline CDR1 reads MNHEY; CDR2 reads SVGAGI. CDR3 length: 15 amino acids.

This sequence joins TRBV7-9 and TRBJ2-7; 9 bases align to TRBD2. The CDR3 covers 13 residues. V trimming: 6 bases; J trimming: 2 bases; junction bases outside the gene matches: 2. Germline V gene sequence: CDR1 SEHNR, CDR2 FQNEAQ (reference sequence). CDR3 nucleotides: TGTGCCAGCAGTGGCGGGAGGGCCTACGAGCAGTACTTC. Protein sequence: CASSGGRAYEQYF.

The CDR3 coding sequence is TGTGCCAGCAGTGTGGACAAAAGCTCCTACAATGAGCAGTTCTTC. Protein sequence: CASSVDKSSYNEQFF. The chain uses TRBV6-5 and TRBJ2-1, with TRBD1 as a possible D gene (5 bases). Germline CDR1 and CDR2: MNHEY and SVGAGI. The CDR3 runs to 15 residues. The ends were cut back, 5 bases at V and 0 bases at J, with 11 bases in the middle.

The J gene is TRBJ2-2, the V gene TRBV19; 8 nucleotides agree with TRBD1. Unmatched junction bases numbered 4, after V lost 9 bases and J lost 4 bases. Germline CDR1 reads LNHDA; CDR2 reads SQIVND (reference sequence). The CDR3 covers 13 residues. This chain's CDR3 is CASQGASTGELFF. The CDR3 DNA reads as TGTGCCAGCCAGGGGGCGTCCACCGGGGAGCTGTTTTTT.

The count of this clone is one. The chain is built from TRBV6-5 and TRBJ2-5, with D possibly being TRBD2 (5 bases). The end of the DNA aligns better with TRBJ2-7, so the J call may be wrong. The CDR3 is 13 residues long. From germline, CDR1 is MNHEY and CDR2 SVGAGI. DNA for the CDR3: TGTGCCAGCAGTTTTTTCCCGGGAAACGAGCAGTACTTC. Encoded protein: CASSFFPGNEQYF.

J is TRBJ2-1 and V is TRBV7-3, with D perhaps TRBD2 (6 bases). This CDR3 spans 13 amino acids. Germline assignment: CDR1 SGHTA and CDR2 FQGTGA. V lost 1 base and J lost 9, with 10 bases in between. The CDR3 region is CASSLMVGGEQFF. The CDR3 nucleotides are TGTGCCAGCAGCTTAATGGTCGGGGGTGAGCAGTTCTTC.

This chain joins TRBV7-9 and TRBJ1-3, with 7 bases that match TRBD1. Per germline, CDR1 SEHNR and CDR2 FQNEAQ (reference sequence). Trimming cost V 2 bases and J 2 bases; bases outside gene matches: 3. This CDR3 is 15 amino acids long. The CDR3 protein is CASSLPQGPGNTIYF. For the CDR3, the DNA is TGTGCCAGCAGCTTACCACAGGGGCCTGGAAACACCATATATTTT.

The chain employs TRBV15 and TRBJ2-4; 8 bases fit TRBD2. Germline CDR1 reads LNHNV; CDR2 reads YYDKDF (reference sequence). V shed 0 bases, J shed 5 bases, and the junction held 9 bases outside the gene matches. CDR3 length: 17 amino acids. The DNA for the CDR3 is TGTGCCACCAGCAGAGAGGGTCGCGGGGGGCAAGAAAACATTCAGTACTTC. It specifies CATSREGRGGQENIQYF.

V gene TRBV20-1 combines with J gene TRBJ2-5, with a possible D match to TRBD1 (5 bases). Germline V gives CDR1 DFQATT, CDR2 SNEGSKA (reference sequence). Deletions cut 6 bases from V and 10 bases from J, with 15 bases between. The CDR3 loop spans 11 amino acids. The CDR3 loop is CSAQGPRIQYF. The CDR3 coding sequence is TGCAGTGCCCAGGGCCCGAGAATCCAGTACTTC.

V is TRBV19 and J is TRBJ1-5, with D uncertain. This CDR3 is built from 14 residues. Germline CDR1 is LNHDA and CDR2 is SQIVND (reference sequence). The germline V and J ends were trimmed by 1 base and 0 bases, with 4 bases remaining between them. The CDR3 spells CASSIGYSNQPQHF. For the CDR3, the DNA is TGTGCCAGTAGTATAGGTTATAGCAATCAGCCCCAGCATTTT.

V and J are TRBV12-2 and TRBJ2-2; the DNA was not compared with TRBD2, the D call given in the table. TRBV12-2 is given as a pseudogene. The CDR3 has 16 amino acids. DNA for the CDR3: TGTGCAAGTCGCCGCCCAGCGGGAGGGAACACCGGGGAGCTGTTTTTT. It translates to CASRRPAGGNTGELFF.

The rearrangement joins TRBV6-5 to TRBJ2-7; weak D call: TRBD2 (5 bases). The CDR3 runs 13 residues. With 2 bases removed from V and 6 bases from J, the gap between germline ends came to 11 bases. CDR1 and CDR2 from the germline V gene are MNHEY and SVGAGI. The CDR3 nucleotides are TGTGCCAGCAGTTACGGTCACAGCGGCGAGCAGTACTTC. Translating it yields CASSYGHSGEQYF.

This chain uses TRBV5-1 with TRBJ2-3; 9 nucleotides line up with TRBD2. Trimming cost V 2 bases and J 4 bases; bases outside gene matches: 14. Germline CDR1 SGHRS, CDR2 YFSETQ. The CDR3 loop spans 18 amino acids. The CDR3 nucleotides are TGCGCCAGCAGCTTCTCTAGCGGGACTATATCAGGGGCAGATACGCAGTATTTT. Its protein is CASSFSSGTISGADTQYF. Together with reference TRBV5-1 and TRBJ2-3, the CDR3 gives the full variable domain: KAGVTQTPRYLIKTRGQQVTLSCSPISGHRSVSWYQQTPGQGLQFLFEYFSETQRNKGNFPGRFSGRQFSNSRSEMNVSTLELGDSALYLCASSFSSGTISGADTQYFGPGTRLTVL.

This clone was detected a few times. V and J are TRBV7-2 and TRBJ2-7, with TRBD1 as a possible D gene (5 bases). V shed 2 bases and J shed 7 bases, with 12 bases lying between them. CDR3 length: 13 residues. Germline V lookup: CDR1 SGHTA, CDR2 FQGNSA. As DNA, the CDR3 is TGTGCCAGCAGCTTAACAGGCTCTGGGGAGCAGTACTTC. Its translation: CASSLTGSGEQYF.

With regard to this clone: This sample includes further DNA sequences coding for the same CDR3. The chain links TRBV7-3 to TRBJ2-2; D not resolved. Germline-derived CDR1 and CDR2 are SGHTA and FQGTGA. CDR3 length equals 13 residues. The V end was cut by 4 bases, the J end by 6 bases, with 9 bases between. The chain's CDR3 is CASSSGVAGELFF. The CDR3 DNA follows: TGTGCCAGCAGCTCCGGAGTCGCCGGGGAGCTGTTTTTT. The whole variable domain, filled in from reference TRBV7-3 and TRBJ2-2, reads GAGVSQTPSNKVTEKGKYVELRCDPISGHTALYWYRQSLGQGPEFLIYFQGTGAADDSGLPNDRFFAVRPEGSVSTLKIQRTERGDSAVYLCASSSGVAGELFFGEGSRLTVL.

A few counts support this clone. The genes are TRBV7-2 and TRBJ1-5; maybe TRBD1 (6 bases). Germline V CDR1 and CDR2: SGHTA, FQGNSA. The CDR3 totals 15 residues. Trimming left V 5 bases short and J 10 bases short, with 21 bases between. The CDR3 sequence: CASSALPTGQGPQHF. Here the CDR3 DNA reads TGTGCCAGCAGCGCTTTACCGACAGGCCAAGGTCCCCAGCATTTT.

The chain combines TRBV4-1 with TRBJ2-1, with 7 bases fitting TRBD1. Germline trimming cut 0 bases from V and 7 bases from J; bases unmatched to any gene: 9. CDR3 length: 16 amino acids. CDR1 is MGHRA and CDR2 is YSYEKL in the germline V gene. The CDR3 DNA is TGCGCCAGCAGCCAAGATTTCAACAGGGGACGAAATGAGCAGTTCTTC. Protein product: CASSQDFNRGRNEQFF.